What follows are 5 T cell receptor beta chains derived from one specimen sequenced in a study of shared clonotypes between healthy human individuals. Produced via immunoSEQ multiplex PCR; TCRdb's table is partial and in-frame only. This table has approximately 2,000,000 clones, around 90% appearing once. Sample: naive CD4+ T cells from PBMCs. Specified subset: CD45RA+ positively selected. The source of these receptors is a man between 18 and 35 years old in good health. Some clones in this sample may be carry-over from other donors' samples.

For this clone: In the same sample, other DNA sequences code for this CDR3. CDR3 loop: CASSQDRAYEQYF. In nucleotides, the CDR3 is TGTGCCAGCAGCCAGGACAGGGCCTACGAGCAGTACTTC. The gene calls are TRBV4-2 and TRBJ2-7; 8 bases line up with TRBD1. Germline V gene data show CDR1 as LGHNA and CDR2 as YNFKEQ. Unmatched junction bases numbered 0, after V lost 3 bases and J lost 2 bases. There are 13 residues in the CDR3.

Points on this clone: Other DNA sequences within the sample encode an identical CDR3. The CDR3 DNA reads TGTGCCAGCAGCTTGGGTCCTTACTACGAGCAGTACTTC. As protein: CASSLGPYYEQYF. The V gene is TRBV7-2, the J gene TRBJ2-7; D not certain. The germline V gene encodes CDR1 SGHTA and CDR2 FQGNSA. The CDR3 consists of 13 residues. V lost 3 bases to trimming and J lost 3 bases, with 9 bases between them.

The genes are TRBV5-1 and TRBJ2-1; 7 positions match TRBD2. J was trimmed by 9 bases and V by 5 bases; bases with no gene match: 11. This CDR3 has 14 amino acids. Germline V gene lookup returns CDR1 SGHRS and CDR2 YFSETQ. The CDR3 DNA sequence: TGCGCCAGCAGACCCCGGGCGGGAGCGGGTGAGCAGTTCTTC. It is translated as CASRPRAGAGEQFF.

V is TRBV5-1 and J is TRBJ1-1; 12 bases fit TRBD1. CDR3 length: 16 amino acids. J was trimmed by 7 bases and V by 3 bases; bases with no gene match: 10. Germline lookup yields CDR1 SGHRS and CDR2 YFSETQ. The CDR3 loop reads CASSSGTGGSSGEAFF. CDR3 nucleotides: TGCGCCAGCAGCTCCGGGACAGGGGGCTCTTCGGGTGAAGCTTTCTTT.

The V call is TRBV5-1, the J call TRBJ2-1, with 11 nucleotides matching TRBD1. V was pared by 4 bases and J by 8 bases, with 11 bases of the junction left unmatched. The CDR3 is 16 residues long. Germline CDR1 and CDR2: SGHRS and YFSETQ. For the CDR3, the DNA is TGCGCCAGCAGCCGCGCCGGGACAGGGGGTGAGGATGAGCAGTTCTTC. It yields the protein CASSRAGTGGEDEQFF.